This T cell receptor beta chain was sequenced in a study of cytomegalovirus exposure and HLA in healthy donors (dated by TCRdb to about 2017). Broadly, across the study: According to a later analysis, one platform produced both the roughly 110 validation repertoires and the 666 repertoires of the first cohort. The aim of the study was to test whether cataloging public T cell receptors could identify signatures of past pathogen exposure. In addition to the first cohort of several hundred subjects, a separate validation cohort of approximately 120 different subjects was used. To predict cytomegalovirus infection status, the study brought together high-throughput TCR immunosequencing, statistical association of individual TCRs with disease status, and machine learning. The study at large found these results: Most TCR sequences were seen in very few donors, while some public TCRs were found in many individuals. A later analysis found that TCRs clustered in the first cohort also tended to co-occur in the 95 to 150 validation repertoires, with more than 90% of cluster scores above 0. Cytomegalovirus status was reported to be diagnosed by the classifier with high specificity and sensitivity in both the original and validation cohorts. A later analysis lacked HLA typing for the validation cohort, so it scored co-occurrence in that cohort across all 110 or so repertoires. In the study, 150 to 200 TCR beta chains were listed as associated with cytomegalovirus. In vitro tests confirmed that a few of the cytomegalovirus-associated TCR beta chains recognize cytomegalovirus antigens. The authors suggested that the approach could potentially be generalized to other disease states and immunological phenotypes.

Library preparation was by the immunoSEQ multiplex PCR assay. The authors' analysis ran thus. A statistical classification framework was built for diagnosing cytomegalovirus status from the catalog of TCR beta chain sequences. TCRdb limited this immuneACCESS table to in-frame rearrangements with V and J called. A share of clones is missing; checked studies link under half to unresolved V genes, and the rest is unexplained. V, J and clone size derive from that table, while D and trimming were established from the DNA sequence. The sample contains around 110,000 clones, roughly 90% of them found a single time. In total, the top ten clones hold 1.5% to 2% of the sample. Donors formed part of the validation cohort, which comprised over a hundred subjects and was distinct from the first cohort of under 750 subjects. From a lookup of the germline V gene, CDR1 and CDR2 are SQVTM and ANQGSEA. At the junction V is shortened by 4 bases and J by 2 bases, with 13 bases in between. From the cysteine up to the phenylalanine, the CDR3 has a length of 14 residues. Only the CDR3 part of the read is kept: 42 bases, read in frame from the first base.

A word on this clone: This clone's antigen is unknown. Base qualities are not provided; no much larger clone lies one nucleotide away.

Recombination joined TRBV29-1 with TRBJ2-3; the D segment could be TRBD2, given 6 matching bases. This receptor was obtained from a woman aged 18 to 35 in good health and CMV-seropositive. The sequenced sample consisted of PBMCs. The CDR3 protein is CSVGLAVYTDTQYF. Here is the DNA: TGCAGCGTTGGGTTAGCGGTGTACACAGATACGCAGTATTTT.